These 23 T cell receptor beta chains were sequenced from one sample in a study of identical twins. TCRdb recomputed calls from the 5' RACE reads with MiXCR, one row per CDR3 protein. The sample holds hundreds of thousands of distinct CDR3 sequences, about 8.1% seen once. A further study also used this sample, focusing on yellow fever vaccine responses in identical twins.

Input material: memory (CD45RO+) T cells sorted from blood. The source is a woman between 18 and 29 years old in good health.

The CDR3 nucleotides read TGTGCCAGCGCGGGACTAGCGGGAGGCGAGACCCAGTACTTC. Translation: CASAGLAGGETQYF. The chain uses TRBV27 and TRBJ2-5, with 15 bases that match TRBD2. J was trimmed by 5 bases and V by 8 bases; bases with no gene match: 3. Germline V lookup: CDR1 MNHEY, CDR2 SMNVEV (reference sequence). This CDR3 spans 14 amino acids.

Written as DNA, the CDR3 is TGTGCCAGCAGTAAGGGACAGGGGATCTACGAGCAGTACGTC. Protein sequence: CASSKGQGIYEQYV. The gene calls are TRBV6-1 and TRBJ2-7, with 10 positions matching TRBD1. Germline V gives CDR1 MNHNS, CDR2 SASEGT. J was trimmed by 3 bases and V by 5 bases; bases with no gene match: 4. The length of the CDR3 is 14 residues.

This clonotype has more than one count but fewer than ten. The gene calls are TRBV14 and TRBJ2-5; D is ambiguous. The CDR3 sequence is 14 residues long. Trimming cost V 3 bases and J 7 bases, with 15 bases left between them. Germline V lookup: CDR1 SGHDN, CDR2 FVKESK. As DNA, the CDR3 is TGTGCCAGCAGCCAGAACTCCCTCTATAGGACCCAGTACTTC. Its protein is CASSQNSLYRTQYF.

This clonotype was counted a few times. The chain recombines TRBV6-1 with TRBJ1-6; D not certain. V gave up 2 bases and J gave up 4 bases, with 15 bases separating them. From germline, CDR1 is MNHNS and CDR2 SASEGT. The length of the CDR3 is 17 residues. The CDR3 loop is CASSEPRQARYNSPLHF. The CDR3 DNA reads as TGTGCCAGCAGTGAACCGAGGCAGGCTCGGTATAATTCACCCCTCCACTTT.

The chain joins TRBV5-1 to TRBJ2-1, with TRBD2 matching over 12 bases. V gave up 6 bases and J gave up 5 bases; unmatched junction bases: 3. The length of the CDR3 is 14 residues. Germline CDR1 and CDR2: SGHRS and YFSETQ. The CDR3 region is CASTSGGADNEQFF. The CDR3 DNA follows: TGCGCCAGCACTAGCGGGGGGGCGGACAATGAGCAGTTCTTC.

This chain connects TRBV2 to TRBJ2-3; D is possibly TRBD2 (5 bases). The germline V gene has CDR1 SNHLY and CDR2 FYNNEI. Trimming took 3 bases from V and 4 from J, leaving 14 bases between them. CDR3 size: 15 residues. The CDR3 nucleotides are TGTGCCAGCAGTGACGCTAGCAGAGTTCCAGATACGCAGTATTTT. It codes for CASSDASRVPDTQYF.

The rearrangement links TRBV3-1 to TRBJ2-2, with 9 bases identical to TRBD1. Per the germline V gene, CDR1 is LGHDT and CDR2 is YNNKEL (reference sequence). J lost 6 bases, V lost 4 bases, and 6 bases had no gene match. The CDR3 has 15 amino acids. The CDR3 DNA sequence: TGTGCCAGCAGCCGGGACAGGGCGGGTTCCGGGGAGCTGTTTTTT. Amino acids: CASSRDRAGSGELFF.

In this sample, this clonotype turned up many times. This CDR3 is CASSQYRMSVETQYF. Here the CDR3 DNA reads TGTGCCAGCAGCCAGTATCGGATGAGCGTAGAGACCCAGTACTTC. The chain employs TRBV4-2 and TRBJ2-5; D not certain. The CDR3 has 15 residues. Germline V gene lookup returns CDR1 LGHNA and CDR2 YNFKEQ. V was pared by 3 bases and J by 4 bases, with 15 bases between.

DNA for the CDR3: TGCAGTGCTGAAAGACCGGGACTAGAGCGGGAGACCCAGTACTTC. It translates to CSAERPGLERETQYF. V usage is TRBV20-1 and J usage is TRBJ2-5, with 8 bases lining up with TRBD2. Trimming at V came to 5 bases and at J to 5 bases, leaving 13 bases not matched to a gene. Germline V gives CDR1 DFQATT, CDR2 SNEGSKA (reference sequence). The CDR3 length is 15 residues.

This sequence joins TRBV10-3 and TRBJ2-1; D might be TRBD1 or TRBD2, each matching 5 bases. The V and J ends lost 3 bases and 9 bases respectively, with 6 bases between them. The CDR3 is made up of 11 amino acids. Germline CDR1 is ENHRY and CDR2 is SYGVKD. DNA for the CDR3: TGTGCCATCAGTGATGGGACTGAGCAGTTCTTC. Translation gives CAISDGTEQFF.

This clonotype has a count of ten or more. J is TRBJ2-7 and V is TRBV3-1, with unresolved D. Trimming took off 2 bases at V and 8 bases at J, with 10 bases between the two ends. The CDR3 has 12 amino acids. Germline assignment: CDR1 LGHDT and CDR2 YNNKEL (reference sequence). In DNA form, the CDR3 reads TGTGCCAGCAGCCAATCATCCAGCCAGCAGTACTTC. It encodes CASSQSSSQQYF.

This clonotype was recorded at least ten times. This chain links TRBV7-9 with TRBJ2-1; no definite D call. The CDR3 is 15 residues long. Trimming shortened V by 2 bases and J by 7 bases, and 15 bases separated the two germline ends. Germline values: CDR1 SEHNR, CDR2 FQNEAQ (reference sequence). The CDR3 DNA is TGTGCCAGCAGCTTATCGGAGACTCACGAAAATGAGCAGTTCTTC. Translated, it gives CASSLSETHENEQFF.

This chain's CDR3 is CASSLPPGTEAFF. The CDR3 nucleotides read TGTGCCAGCAGTTTACCCCCCGGGACCGAAGCTTTCTTT. This chain joins TRBV28 and TRBJ1-1; tentative D call: TRBD1 (5 bases). V lost 2 bases, J lost 8 bases, and 12 bases lay in between. Germline V gene data show CDR1 as MDHEN and CDR2 as SYDVKM. The CDR3 extends over 13 amino acids. Using reference TRBV28 and TRBJ1-1 for the parts outside the CDR3, the full variable domain is DVKVTQSSRYLVKRTGEKVFLECVQDMDHENMFWYRQDPGLGLRLIYFSYDVKMKEKGDIPEGYSVSREKKERFSLILESASTNQTSMYLCASSLPPGTEAFFGQGTRLTVV.

At least ten counts were recorded for this clonotype. The V call is TRBV20-1, the J call TRBJ1-2; D is possibly TRBD1 (6 bases). The CDR3 length is 14 residues. The V and J ends lost 0 bases and 2 bases respectively, with 10 bases between them. Germline V gene lookup returns CDR1 DFQATT and CDR2 SNEGSKA (reference sequence). CDR3 in amino acids: CSAREGGGNYGYTF. In DNA, the CDR3 is TGCAGTGCTAGAGAAGGGGGGGGGAACTATGGCTACACCTTC.

This clonotype has more than one count but fewer than ten. A much larger clone differs from this one at a single base, so this may be a read error. The chain carries TRBV10-2 and TRBJ2-2; D call uncertain. Germline CDR1 is WSHSY and CDR2 is SAAADI. The CDR3 consists of 17 residues. V was clipped by 3 bases and J by 0 bases, with 14 bases between them. The CDR3 sequence is CASSESTGGANTGELFF. CDR3 coding DNA: TGCGCCAGCAGTGAATCCACCGGCGGAGCGAACACCGGGGAGCTGTTTTTT.

The chain couples TRBV5-1 to TRBJ2-3, with D unclear. V lost 0 bases and J 5 bases, leaving 13 bases between the germline ends. The CDR3 contains 15 residues. Germline V CDR1 and CDR2: SGHRS, YFSETQ. The CDR3 spells CASSLGARGLDTQYF. Here the CDR3 DNA reads TGCGCCAGCAGCTTGGGGGCCAGAGGTCTAGATACGCAGTATTTT.

This clonotype occurred many times. This chain uses TRBV6-5 with TRBJ1-1; D gene ambiguous. The CDR3 length is 13 residues. The germline V gene encodes CDR1 MNHEY and CDR2 SVGAGI. V lost 6 bases to trimming and J lost 5 bases, with 13 bases between them. The CDR3 DNA reads TGTGCCAGCAGGGACTTGAGGTATACTGAAGCTTTCTTT. Residues: CASRDLRYTEAFF.

This clonotype was seen at least ten times. The chain combines TRBV2 with TRBJ2-1; 7 bases align to TRBD2. The CDR3 loop spans 14 amino acids. V shed 5 bases, J shed 4 bases, and the junction held 5 bases outside the gene matches. Germline CDR1 is SNHLY and CDR2 is FYNNEI. CDR3 bases: TGTGCCAGCAGTCGTGGAGCGGGGTACAATGAGCAGTTCTTC. This codes for CASSRGAGYNEQFF.

This sequence joins TRBV20-1 and TRBJ2-5; D may be TRBD1 (6 bases). This CDR3 contains 12 residues. Per germline, CDR1 DFQATT and CDR2 SNEGSKA (reference sequence). The CDR3 protein is CTVQGTQETQYF. The CDR3 DNA reads as TGCACCGTCCAGGGGACCCAAGAGACCCAGTACTTC.

This clonotype was counted a few times. The chain joins TRBV2 to TRBJ2-3; the match to TRBD2 covers 13 bases. CDR1 is SNHLY, CDR2 FYNNEI, per germline. J gave up 8 bases and V 0 bases, and 2 bases lay outside the gene matches. The CDR3 is made up of 15 amino acids. The CDR3 is CASSEAWTSGGTQYF. Written as DNA, the CDR3 is TGTGCCAGCAGTGAAGCTTGGACTAGCGGGGGTACGCAGTATTTT.

The rearrangement joins TRBV5-6 to TRBJ2-7; D gene uncertain. The germline gives CDR1 SGHDT, CDR2 YYEEEE. This CDR3 is built from 15 residues. Trimming left V 3 bases short and J 2 bases short, with 15 bases between. The CDR3 protein is CASSYSREWAYEQYV. CDR3 DNA sequence: TGTGCCAGCAGCTACTCTAGGGAATGGGCCTACGAGCAGTACGTC.

The rearrangement uses TRBV7-2 and TRBJ2-2; TRBD2 matches 8 bases. The CDR3 covers 16 residues. In germline, CDR1 is SGHTA, CDR2 FQGNSA. V shed 5 bases and J 3 bases; nucleotides not matched to a gene: 8. The CDR3 bases are TGTGCCAGCAGCCACTTTTTACTAGCGGACACCGGGGAGCTGTTTTTT. Protein sequence: CASSHFLLADTGELFF.

The table lists this clonotype with many counts. V gene TRBV29-1 combines with J gene TRBJ1-1; D may be TRBD1 (5 bases). V gave up 6 bases and J gave up 1 base, with 12 bases separating them. CDR3 length: 13 residues. Germline-derived CDR1 and CDR2 are SQVTM and ANQGSEA. CDR3 residues: CSVTGGTNTEAFF. For the CDR3, the DNA is TGCAGCGTCACTGGGGGTACGAACACTGAAGCTTTCTTT.